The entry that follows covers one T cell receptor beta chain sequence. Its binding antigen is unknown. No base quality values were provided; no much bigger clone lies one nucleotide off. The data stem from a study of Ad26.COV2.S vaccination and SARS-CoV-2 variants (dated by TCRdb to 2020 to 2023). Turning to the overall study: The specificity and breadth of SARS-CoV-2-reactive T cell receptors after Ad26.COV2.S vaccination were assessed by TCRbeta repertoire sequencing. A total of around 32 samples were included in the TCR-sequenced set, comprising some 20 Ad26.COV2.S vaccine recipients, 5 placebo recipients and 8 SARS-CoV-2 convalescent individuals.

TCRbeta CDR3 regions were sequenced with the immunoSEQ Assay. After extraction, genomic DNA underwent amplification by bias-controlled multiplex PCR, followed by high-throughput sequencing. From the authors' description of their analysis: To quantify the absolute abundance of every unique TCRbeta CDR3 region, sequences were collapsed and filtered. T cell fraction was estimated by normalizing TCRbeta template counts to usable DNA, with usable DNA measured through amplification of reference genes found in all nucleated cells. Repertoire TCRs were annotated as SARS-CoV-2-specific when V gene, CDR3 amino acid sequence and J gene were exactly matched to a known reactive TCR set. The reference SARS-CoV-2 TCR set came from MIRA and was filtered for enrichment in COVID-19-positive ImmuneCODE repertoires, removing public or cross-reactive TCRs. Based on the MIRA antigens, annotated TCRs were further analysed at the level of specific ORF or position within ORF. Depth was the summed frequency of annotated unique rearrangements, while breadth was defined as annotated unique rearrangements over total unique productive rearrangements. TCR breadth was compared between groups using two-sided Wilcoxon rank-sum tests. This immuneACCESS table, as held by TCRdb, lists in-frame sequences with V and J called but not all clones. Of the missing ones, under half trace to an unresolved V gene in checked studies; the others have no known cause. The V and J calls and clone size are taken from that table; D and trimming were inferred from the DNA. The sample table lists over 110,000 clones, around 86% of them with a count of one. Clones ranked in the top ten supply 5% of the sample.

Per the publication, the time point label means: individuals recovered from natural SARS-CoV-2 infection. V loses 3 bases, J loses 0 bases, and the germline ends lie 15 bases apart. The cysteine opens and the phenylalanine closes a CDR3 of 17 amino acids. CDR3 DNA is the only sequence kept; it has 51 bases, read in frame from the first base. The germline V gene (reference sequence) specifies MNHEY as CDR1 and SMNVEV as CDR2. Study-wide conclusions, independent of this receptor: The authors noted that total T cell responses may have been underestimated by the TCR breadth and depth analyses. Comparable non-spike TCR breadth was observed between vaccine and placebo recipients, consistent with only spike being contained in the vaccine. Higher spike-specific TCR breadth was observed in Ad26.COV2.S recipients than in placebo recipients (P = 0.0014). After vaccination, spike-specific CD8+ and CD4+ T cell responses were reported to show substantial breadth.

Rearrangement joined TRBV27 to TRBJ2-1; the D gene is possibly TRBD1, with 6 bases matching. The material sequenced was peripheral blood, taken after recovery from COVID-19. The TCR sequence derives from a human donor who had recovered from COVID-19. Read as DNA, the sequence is TGTGCCAGCAGTTTGTCCTCACCAGGGGCCTCCTACAATGAGCAGTTCTTC. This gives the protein CASSLSSPGASYNEQFF.